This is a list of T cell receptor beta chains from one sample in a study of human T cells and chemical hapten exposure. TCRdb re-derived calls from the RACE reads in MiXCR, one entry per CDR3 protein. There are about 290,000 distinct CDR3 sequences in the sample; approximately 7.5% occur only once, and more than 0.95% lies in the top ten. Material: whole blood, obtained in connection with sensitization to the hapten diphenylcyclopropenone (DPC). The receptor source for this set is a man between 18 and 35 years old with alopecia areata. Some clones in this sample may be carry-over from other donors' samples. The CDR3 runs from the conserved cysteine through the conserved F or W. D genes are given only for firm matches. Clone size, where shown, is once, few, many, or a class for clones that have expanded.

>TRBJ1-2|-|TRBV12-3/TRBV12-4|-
CASTQGLNGYTF
TGTGCCAGCACCCAAGGTCTTAATGGCTACACCTTC
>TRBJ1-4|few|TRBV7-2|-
CASSLQGGREKLFF
TGTGCCAGCAGCTTACAGGGAGGGCGTGAAAAACTGTTTTTT
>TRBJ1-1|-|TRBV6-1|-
CASNQDLNTEAFF
TGTGCCAGCAACCAGGACTTGAACACTGAAGCTTTCTTT
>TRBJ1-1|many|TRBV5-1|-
CASTVGGGAEAFF
TGCGCCAGCACTGTTGGGGGGGGCGCTGAAGCTTTCTTT
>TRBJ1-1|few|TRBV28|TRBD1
CASSSPGQGVPEAFF
TGTGCCAGCAGTTCACCGGGACAGGGGGTTCCCGAAGCTTTCTTT
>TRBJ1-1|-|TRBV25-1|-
CASSEYGNTEAFF
TGTGCCAGCAGTGAATACGGGAACACTGAAGCTTTCTTT
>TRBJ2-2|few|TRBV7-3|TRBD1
CASRPDRGNTGELFF
TGTGCCAGCAGACCGGACAGGGGAAACACCGGGGAGCTGTTTTTT
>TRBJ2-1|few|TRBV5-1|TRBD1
CASSQGQAGDEQFF
TGCGCCAGCAGCCAAGGACAGGCTGGGGATGAGCAGTTCTTC
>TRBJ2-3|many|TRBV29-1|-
CSASDQTDTQYF
TGCAGCGCTTCGGACCAGACAGATACGCAGTATTTT
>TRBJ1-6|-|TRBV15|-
CATSRETGLLGNSPLHF
TGTGCCACCAGCAGAGAAACGGGACTTCTCGGGAATTCACCCCTCCACTTT
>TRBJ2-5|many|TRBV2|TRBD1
CASSRFRDSQETQYF
TGTGCCAGCTCTCGATTCCGGGACAGCCAAGAGACCCAGTACTTC
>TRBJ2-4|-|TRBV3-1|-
CASSQEELGSKNIQYF
TGTGCCAGCAGCCAAGAAGAGCTGGGATCAAAAAACATTCAGTACTTC
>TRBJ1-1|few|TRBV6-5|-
CASSLPGREAFF
TGTGCCAGCAGCTTACCTGGACGAGAAGCTTTCTTT
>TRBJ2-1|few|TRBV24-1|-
CATSTMGNEQFF
TGTGCCACCAGTACTATGGGGAATGAGCAGTTCTTC
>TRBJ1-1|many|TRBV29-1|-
CSAPQSGPSAEAFF
TGCAGCGCTCCCCAATCGGGGCCGTCCGCTGAAGCTTTCTTT
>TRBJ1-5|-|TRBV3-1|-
CASSPRRNNQPQHF
TGTGCCAGCAGCCCCCGACGGAACAATCAGCCCCAGCATTTT
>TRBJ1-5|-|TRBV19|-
CASSSGPRDSPQHF
TGTGCCAGTAGTAGCGGTCCCAGGGATTCGCCCCAGCATTTT
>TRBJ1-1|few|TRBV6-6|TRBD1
CASSKYGTGGPLNTEAFF
TGTGCCAGCAGTAAATACGGGACAGGGGGCCCATTGAACACTGAAGCTTTCTTT
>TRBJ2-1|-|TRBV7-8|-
CASSLVARVGEQFF
TGTGCCAGCAGCTTAGTGGCCCGAGTCGGTGAGCAGTTCTTC
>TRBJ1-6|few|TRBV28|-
CASSLGQGTASSYNSPLHF
TGTGCCAGCAGTTTAGGGCAAGGGACGGCGAGCTCCTATAATTCACCCCTCCACTTT
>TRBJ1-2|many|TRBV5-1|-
CASSLVGQRTNYGYTF
TGCGCCAGCAGCTTGGTAGGACAAAGAACTAACTATGGCTACACCTTC
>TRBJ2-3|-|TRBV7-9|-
CASSLNSRETSQYF
TGTGCCAGCAGCTTAAACTCCCGGGAAACCTCGCAGTATTTT
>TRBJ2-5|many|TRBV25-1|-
CASSDGRAKTQYF
TGTGCCAGCAGTGACGGCAGGGCCAAGACCCAGTACTTC
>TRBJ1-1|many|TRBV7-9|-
CASSLSRTEAFF
TGTGCCAGCAGCTTATCCCGCACTGAAGCTTTCTTT
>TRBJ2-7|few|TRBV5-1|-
CASTLGGQSSYEQYF
TGCGCCAGCACCCTTGGGGGCCAGAGCTCCTACGAGCAGTACTTC
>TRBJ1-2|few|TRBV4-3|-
CASSQGDSGYGYTF
TGCGCCAGCAGCCAAGGTGACAGTGGCTATGGCTACACCTTC